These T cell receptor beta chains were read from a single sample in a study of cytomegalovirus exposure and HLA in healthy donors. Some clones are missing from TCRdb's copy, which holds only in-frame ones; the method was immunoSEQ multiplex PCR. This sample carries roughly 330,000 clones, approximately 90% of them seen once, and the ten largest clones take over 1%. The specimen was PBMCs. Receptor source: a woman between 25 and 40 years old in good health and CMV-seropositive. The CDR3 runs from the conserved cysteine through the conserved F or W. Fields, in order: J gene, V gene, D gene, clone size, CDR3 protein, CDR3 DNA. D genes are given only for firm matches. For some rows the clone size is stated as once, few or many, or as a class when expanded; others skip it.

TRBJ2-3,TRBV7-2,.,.,CASSFPRSTDTQYF,TGTGCCAGCAGCTTTCCCCGTAGCACAGATACGCAGTATTTT
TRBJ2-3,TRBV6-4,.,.,CASSETTGTDTQYF,TGTGCCAGCTCGGAGACTACGGGGACAGATACGCAGTATTTT
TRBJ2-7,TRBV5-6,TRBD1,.,CASSRDRGLSYEQYF,TGTGCCAGCAGCCGGGACAGGGGTCTTTCCTACGAGCAGTACTTC
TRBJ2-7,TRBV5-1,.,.,CASSLVLGYEQYF,TGCGCCAGCAGCTTGGTTCTAGGGTACGAGCAGTACTTC
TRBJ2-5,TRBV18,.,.,CASSPGIGKETQYF,TGTGCCAGCTCACCAGGGATTGGGAAAGAGACCCAGTACTTC
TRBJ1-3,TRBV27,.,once,CASSFRGGSGNTIYF,TGTGCCAGCAGTTTTAGGGGGGGATCTGGAAACACCATATATTTT
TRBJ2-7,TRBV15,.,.,CATSGADGSSYEQYF,TGTGCCACCAGCGGCGCCGACGGGAGCTCCTACGAGCAGTACTTC
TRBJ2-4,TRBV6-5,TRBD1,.,CASSSGGYEAKNIQYF,TGTGCCAGCAGTTCAGGGGGCTACGAGGCCAAAAACATTCAGTACTTC
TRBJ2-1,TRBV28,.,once,CASSSPYRANEQFF,TGTGCCAGCAGTTCCCCCTACAGGGCCAATGAGCAGTTCTTC
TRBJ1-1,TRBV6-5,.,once,CASSYREGWDTEAFF,TGTGCCAGCAGTTACAGGGAGGGGTGGGACACTGAAGCTTTCTTT
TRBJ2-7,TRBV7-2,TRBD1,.,CASSLVDRGYEQYF,TGTGCCAGCAGCTTAGTTGACAGGGGATACGAGCAGTACTTC
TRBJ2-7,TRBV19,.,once,CASSMGSRVQTYEQYF,TGTGCCAGTAGTATGGGTAGTCGGGTCCAAACCTACGAGCAGTACTTC
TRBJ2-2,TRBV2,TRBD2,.,CASRGNIAGALTGELFF,TGTGCCAGCAGGGGAAACATAGCGGGAGCGTTAACCGGGGAGCTGTTTTTT
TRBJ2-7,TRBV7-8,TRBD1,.,CASSLEWTGTHEQYF,TGTGCCAGCAGCTTAGAATGGACAGGGACGCACGAGCAGTACTTC
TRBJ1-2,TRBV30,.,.,CAWNQAGNYGYTF,TGTGCCTGGAATCAAGCGGGTAACTATGGCTACACCTTC
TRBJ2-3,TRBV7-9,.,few,CASSLGGARDTQYF,TGTGCCAGCAGCTTAGGGGGGGCAAGGGATACGCAGTATTTT
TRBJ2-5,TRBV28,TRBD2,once,CASSMRGSQETQYF,TGTGCCAGCAGCATGCGGGGGAGCCAAGAGACCCAGTACTTC
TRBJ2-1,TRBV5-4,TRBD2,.,CASSLQAGVDNEQFF,TGTGCCAGCAGCTTACAAGCGGGAGTCGATAATGAGCAGTTCTTC
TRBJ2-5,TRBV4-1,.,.,CASSLPAGGEETQYF,TGCGCCAGCAGCCTTCCTGCAGGGGGGGAAGAGACCCAGTACTTC